A single sample is the source of the 20 T cell receptor beta chains below, sequenced in a study of T cells in tumors after PD-1 blockade. Repertoires were generated with immunoSEQ multiplex PCR, while TCRdb's copy carries only in-frame clones and drops some. The sample consists of tens of thousands of clones, approximately 80% of them appearing once. The specimen comprised PBMCs, sampled before anti-PD-1 therapy. These receptors all stem from a human donor with advanced basal cell or squamous cell carcinoma (not recorded which).

The gene calls are TRBV10-3 and TRBJ1-1; D gene unclear. CDR1 and CDR2 from the germline V gene are ENHRY and SYGVKD. The CDR3 extends over 14 amino acids. Trimming removed 10 bases at V and 2 bases at J, with 17 bases between. CDR3 bases: TGTGCCAAAGCAGCGATGGACCTAAACACTGAAGCTTTCTTT. This gives the protein CAKAAMDLNTEAFF.

The chain has TRBV4-1 and TRBJ2-5; D might be TRBD1 (6 bases). There are 15 residues in the CDR3. Germline CDR1 MGHRA, CDR2 YSYEKL. Trimming removed 4 bases from V and 5 bases from J, with 17 bases in between. This chain's CDR3 is CASSPIQGFGETQYF. CDR3 DNA sequence: TGCGCCAGCAGCCCTATACAGGGATTCGGGGAGACCCAGTACTTC.

The chain links TRBV5-1 to TRBJ2-2, with 7 bases that match TRBD1. Trimming removed 3 bases from V and 8 bases from J; junction bases left unmatched: 13. The CDR3 consists of 16 residues. The germline CDR1 and CDR2 sequences are SGHRS and YFSETQ. The CDR3 coding sequence is TGCGCCAGCAGCTCAAGTTCGGACAGGACTGGAGGGGAGCTGTTTTTT. Its translation: CASSSSSDRTGGELFF.

The chain combines TRBV5-1 with TRBJ2-7, with a possible D match to TRBD2 (7 bases). V was pared by 0 bases and J by 3 bases, with 22 bases between. The CDR3 is made up of 18 amino acids. Germline assignment: CDR1 SGHRS and CDR2 YFSETQ. The CDR3 sequence is CASSLGSLQGGPHYEQYF. Here the CDR3 DNA reads TGCGCCAGCAGCTTGGGGAGCTTACAGGGAGGGCCCCACTACGAGCAGTACTTC.

This clone was found once. The rearrangement uses TRBV4-2 and TRBJ2-7, with 8 bases fitting TRBD1. This CDR3 has 16 amino acids. The trim removed 0 bases at V and 3 bases at J, leaving 7 bases unmatched. Germline CDR1 reads LGHNA; CDR2 reads YNFKEQ. This chain's CDR3 is CASSQDPRQGNYEQYF. As DNA, the CDR3 is TGTGCCAGCAGCCAAGATCCGCGACAGGGGAACTACGAGCAGTACTTC.

This clone was picked up a small number of times. The chain is built from TRBV28 and TRBJ2-7, with D possibly TRBD2 on 6 matching bases. V was clipped by 2 bases and J by 3 bases, with 14 bases between them. The CDR3 has 15 amino acids. CDR1 is MDHEN, CDR2 SYDVKM, per germline. CDR3 nucleotides: TGTGCCAGCAGTTTAGAAGCGGGCCTCCGCTACGAGCAGTACTTC. Its protein is CASSLEAGLRYEQYF.

The CDR3 DNA is TGTGCCAGCAGCCACGGGCGGGGGAGCAATGAGCAGTTCTTC. Encoded protein: CASSHGRGSNEQFF. The V call is TRBV3-1 (or the pseudogene TRBV3-2), the J call TRBJ2-1, with TRBD2 identical over 7 bases. The J segment lost 6 bases and the V segment lost 3 bases, leaving 5 bases of the junction unmatched. CDR1 is LGHDT and CDR2 is YNNKEL in the germline V gene (reference sequence). This CDR3 is built from 14 residues.

This clone is classed as medium-sized. This chain uses TRBV27 with TRBJ2-3, with D hard to call. The CDR3 runs 15 residues. Trimming stripped 2 bases from V and 2 bases from J, with 11 bases between. Germline V gives CDR1 MNHEY, CDR2 SMNVEV (reference sequence). DNA of the CDR3: TGTGCCAGCAGTTTAGGCTCTTCTATCACAGATACGCAGTATTTT. It encodes CASSLGSSITDTQYF.

The CDR3 nucleotides read TGTGCCAGCAGCGTAGGGACCGGTCAGGCCTACGAGCAGTACTTC. Amino acids: CASSVGTGQAYEQYF. J is TRBJ2-7 and V is TRBV7-8; D may match TRBD1 or TRBD2 (5 bases each). The CDR3 has 15 amino acids. V dropped 5 bases and J dropped 2 bases, with 16 bases sitting between them. Germline CDR1 SGHVS, CDR2 FQNEAQ.

V and J are TRBV4-1 and TRBJ2-2; possibly TRBD1 for D (6 bases). Germline assignment: CDR1 MGHRA and CDR2 YSYEKL. Trimming left V 4 bases short and J 7 bases short, with 13 bases between. This CDR3 is 14 amino acids long. The CDR3: CASSLSQGLGELFF. CDR3 in DNA: TGCGCCAGCAGCCTATCACAGGGCCTCGGGGAGCTGTTTTTT.

The chain couples TRBV15 to TRBJ2-1, with 11 bases identical to TRBD2. V lost 3 bases, J lost 6 bases, and 7 bases stayed unmatched. This CDR3 comprises 16 residues. CDR1 and CDR2 (germline): LNHNV, YYDKDF (reference sequence). CDR3 nucleotide sequence: TGTGCCACCAGCAGGGAACTAGCGGGAGCTTCCAATGAGCAGTTCTTC. Protein sequence: CATSRELAGASNEQFF.

This chain connects TRBV28 to TRBJ1-2; no reliable D call. Germline CDR1 reads MDHEN; CDR2 reads SYDVKM. The CDR3 is 13 residues long. Trimming took off 2 bases at V and 2 bases at J, with 6 bases between the two ends. The CDR3 DNA follows: TGTGCCAGCAGTTTAGTGGAGAACTATGGCTACACCTTC. Protein product: CASSLVENYGYTF.

The CDR3 nucleotides are TGTGCCAGCCTCGGCCAGAGCGGGAGGGGGTACAATGAGCAGTTCTTC. It yields the protein CASLGQSGRGYNEQFF. The chain uses TRBV6-6 and TRBJ2-1, with 10 bases that match TRBD2. The CDR3 has 16 residues. CDR1 is MNHNY, CDR2 SVGAGI, per germline (reference sequence). Unmatched junction bases numbered 11, after V lost 8 bases and J lost 4 bases.

The genes are TRBV6-1 and TRBJ1-1, with no clear D. CDR3 length: 12 amino acids. V lost 1 base and J 11 bases, leaving 11 bases between the germline ends. Germline assignment: CDR1 MNHNS and CDR2 SASEGT. The CDR3 nucleotides are TGTGCCAGCAGTGAAGGATGGGGTTCGGCTTTCTTT. This encodes CASSEGWGSAFF.

The genes are TRBV6-6 and TRBJ2-3; maybe TRBD1 (6 bases). Trimming removed 6 bases at V and 0 bases at J, with 16 bases between. This CDR3 region has 16 residues. Germline assignment: CDR1 MNHNY and CDR2 SVGAGI (reference sequence). CDR3 residues: CASSVVGGSSTDTQYF. Written as DNA, the CDR3 is TGTGCCAGCAGCGTGGTAGGGGGTTCTAGCACAGATACGCAGTATTTT.

V is TRBV5-1 and J is TRBJ2-5; no firm D call. Germline-derived CDR1 and CDR2 are SGHRS and YFSETQ. The CDR3 contains 15 residues. V lost 2 bases to trimming and J lost 2 bases, with 13 bases between them. The CDR3 DNA reads as TGCGCCAGCAGCTTACAGCCTGCCCAACAAGAGACCCAGTACTTC. Translation gives CASSLQPAQQETQYF.

The chain joins TRBV4-1 to TRBJ2-3; possibly TRBD1 for D (5 bases). V lost 1 base to trimming and J lost 2 bases, with 13 bases between them. The CDR3 has 16 amino acids. CDR1 and CDR2 (germline): MGHRA, YSYEKL. The CDR3 here is CASSQGGVRFTDTQYF. The DNA of the CDR3 is TGCGCCAGCAGCCAAGGGGGCGTCCGGTTCACAGATACGCAGTATTTT.

This chain connects TRBV6-6 to TRBJ2-7; 10 positions match TRBD1. The CDR3 runs to 15 residues. V was clipped by 2 bases and J by 5 bases; unmatched bases: 6. CDR1 and CDR2 (germline): MNHNY, SVGAGI (reference sequence). The CDR3 is CASSYRGQGFDEQYF. DNA for the CDR3: TGTGCCAGCAGTTACAGGGGACAGGGGTTTGACGAGCAGTACTTC.

This clone was recorded at least ten times. The chain is built from TRBV2 and TRBJ1-1; a weak D match, TRBD1 (6 bases). The CDR3 is made up of 15 amino acids. Germline CDR1 SNHLY, CDR2 FYNNEI. Trimming stripped 6 bases from V and 0 bases from J, with 14 bases between. The CDR3 is CASRRTVDLNTEAFF. In DNA form, the CDR3 reads TGTGCCAGCAGACGGACAGTGGATTTGAACACTGAAGCTTTCTTT.

The genes are TRBV6-1 and TRBJ2-3, with TRBD2 matching over 7 bases. Germline V lookup: CDR1 MNHNS, CDR2 SASEGT. The CDR3 has 20 amino acids. V was clipped by 4 bases and J by 0 bases; unmatched bases: 19. The CDR3 DNA is TGTGCCAGCAGTGGGCCCCCCAGGACTAGTGATTTTATCAGCACAGATACGCAGTATTTT. It yields the protein CASSGPPRTSDFISTDTQYF.